The next 9 T cell receptor beta chains were all read from a single sample in a study of blood T cell repertoires in COVID-19. Here immunoSEQ multiplex PCR was the method, and the copy in TCRdb shows in-frame clones only, minus some. The sample gives approximately 250,000 clones, about nine tenths of which show up once; 2.2% is in the top ten. The sample comprised peripheral blood. The source of these receptors is a man aged 25-45 years who had recovered from COVID-19.

This chain uses TRBV7-8 with TRBJ1-2, with a possible D match to TRBD1 (6 bases). The V and J ends lost 2 bases and 0 bases respectively, with 13 bases between them. Germline V gene data show CDR1 as SGHVS and CDR2 as FQNEAQ. The CDR3 has 16 residues. CDR3 sequence reads: CASSLRGGRANYGYTF. The CDR3 nucleotides are TGTGCCAGCAGCTTACGGGGGGGCCGAGCTAACTATGGCTACACCTTC.

This chain joins TRBV2 and TRBJ1-5, with D possibly matching TRBD1 (5 bases). V lost 3 bases, J lost 4 bases, and 16 bases lay in between. The CDR3 covers 16 residues. In germline, CDR1 is SNHLY, CDR2 FYNNEI. CDR3: CASSEIPTGRNQPQHF. DNA for the CDR3: TGTGCCAGCAGTGAGATCCCCACAGGTCGAAATCAGCCCCAGCATTTT.

The chain employs TRBV14 and TRBJ2-2; no clear D. V was cut by 1 base and J by 13 bases, with 16 bases left in between. CDR1 is SGHDN, CDR2 FVKESK, per germline. The CDR3 loop spans 14 amino acids. In nucleotides, the CDR3 is TGTGCCAGCAGCCAAGGGCGGTACCCCAGTGGGCTGTTTTTT. Amino acids: CASSQGRYPSGLFF.

In its sample, this clone was seen once. The chain couples TRBV6-6 to TRBJ1-6, with TRBD1 identical over 8 bases. The CDR3 totals 14 residues. V was clipped by 6 bases and J by 7 bases; unmatched bases: 5. Per germline, CDR1 MNHNY and CDR2 SVGAGI (reference sequence). The CDR3 protein is CASSPDRGNSPLHF. Here the CDR3 DNA reads TGTGCCAGCAGCCCCGACAGGGGCAATTCACCCCTCCACTTT.

This clone turned up a few times. This chain uses TRBV6-4 with TRBJ2-7; no firm D call. The V end lost 0 bases, the J end lost 0 bases, and 6 bases lay between the germline ends. There are 14 residues in the CDR3. Germline assignment: CDR1 MRHNA and CDR2 SNTAGT. In nucleotides, the CDR3 is TGTGCCAGCAGTGACTCTCAGGACTCCTACGAGCAGTACTTC. This codes for CASSDSQDSYEQYF.

The chain's CDR3 is CASSLRVANQPQHF. The CDR3, as DNA: TGTGCCAGCAGCTTGCGGGTGGCGAATCAGCCCCAGCATTTT. The chain carries TRBV2 and TRBJ1-5; no definite D call. Germline-derived CDR1 and CDR2 are SNHLY and FYNNEI. V was pared by 6 bases and J by 4 bases, with 13 bases between. The CDR3 spans 14 residues.

V usage is TRBV5-4 and J usage is TRBJ2-5; 7 bases line up with TRBD2. The trim removed 2 bases at V and 5 bases at J, leaving 6 bases unmatched. CDR3 size: 14 residues. CDR1 SGHNT and CDR2 YYREEE come from the germline V gene (reference sequence). The CDR3 DNA follows: TGTGCCAGCAGCTTCCCGGGGGAGGGCGAGACCCAGTACTTC. This sequence encodes CASSFPGEGETQYF.

The J gene is TRBJ2-7, the V gene TRBV6-5, with 9 bases fitting TRBD1. The V gene end was trimmed by 5 bases and the J gene end by 4 bases; junction bases not matched to a gene: 6. Germline V lookup: CDR1 MNHEY, CDR2 SVGAGI. The CDR3 length is 14 residues. CDR3 sequence (DNA): TGTGCCAGCAGTCCCGGGACAGGGTATTACGAGCAGTACTTC. Amino acid sequence: CASSPGTGYYEQYF.

The chain employs TRBV24-1 and TRBJ2-3, with 9 bases fitting TRBD2. CDR3 size: 15 residues. Germline CDR1 and CDR2: KGHDR and SFDVKD. J was trimmed by 3 bases and V by 5 bases; bases with no gene match: 5. CDR3 DNA sequence: TGTGCCACCAGTGTAGGCGGGGGGGTAACAGATACGCAGTATTTT. This codes for CATSVGGGVTDTQYF.